Listed below are T cell receptor beta chains from one sample, sequenced in a study of Graves' ophthalmopathy and Graves' hyperthyroidism. TCRdb recomputed calls from the multiplex PCR reads with MiXCR, one row per CDR3 protein. This sample carries a few hundred thousand distinct CDR3 sequences, 15% to 19% of them seen once, and the ten largest clones take approximately 7%. What was sequenced was peripheral blood. Receptor source: a woman aged 18-29 years with stable Graves' hyperthyroidism. Both conserved end residues are trimmed from each CDR3. Not every row has a clone size; where given, it reads once, few, many or a size class.

CDR3 | J | V | size
ASSFTPAGGFNSPLH | TRBJ1-6 | TRBV7-2 | many
ASSELGRGSAGYT | TRBJ1-2 | TRBV2 | .
ASTPDLNQPQH | TRBJ1-5 | TRBV6-2/TRBV6-3 | many
ASSSGTGDGYT | TRBJ1-2 | TRBV12-3/TRBV12-4 | many
ASSQGLAGTISSYEQY | TRBJ2-7 | TRBV14 | many
ASSSPGGSLSRAF | TRBJ1-1 | TRBV5-1 | few
ASSQGTGFHEQY | TRBJ2-7 | TRBV14 | few
ASSKGTEGAEAF | TRBJ1-1 | TRBV7-9 | few
ASSVVGTDTEAF | TRBJ1-1 | TRBV9 | many
ASSGGGPGNTIY | TRBJ1-3 | TRBV2 | .
ASSPHWGGSPLH | TRBJ1-6 | TRBV2 | .
ASSLLMSQDSSYEQY | TRBJ2-7 | TRBV11-2 | .
ASSPWTGRNTEAF | TRBJ1-1 | TRBV14 | many
ASSLAEANYGYT | TRBJ1-2 | TRBV7-2 | many
ATSDPRRGPEETQY | TRBJ2-5 | TRBV24-1 | many
ASRDQDRAYNSPLH | TRBJ1-6 | TRBV6-1 | many
ASSLEFVDEQY | TRBJ2-7 | TRBV7-9 | many
ASSSPGRFASSGADVLT | TRBJ2-6 | TRBV5-1 | few
ASSQESGTGVRNTIY | TRBJ1-3 | TRBV4-1 | .
ASRLGGQNYEQY | TRBJ2-7 | TRBV11-3 | many
SARQGKETQY | TRBJ2-5 | TRBV29-1 | many
ASRPGRATEAF | TRBJ1-1 | TRBV7-9 | .
ASSAPGTPKDYT | TRBJ1-2 | TRBV9 | many
ASSPPGGGGYT | TRBJ1-2 | TRBV7-2 | few
ASSGGLAGAQY | TRBJ2-5 | TRBV6-5 | many
ASSLRAVHTGELF | TRBJ2-2 | TRBV13 | .
ASSLLGGYEQY | TRBJ2-7 | TRBV12-3/TRBV12-4 | .
ASSYPQGQETQY | TRBJ2-5 | TRBV7-2 | many
ASSEDGQDYQPQR | TRBJ1-5 | TRBV2 | many
ASSRAGQAADYEQY | TRBJ2-7 | TRBV4-1 | many
ASSFFGDSSGSTIY | TRBJ1-3 | TRBV28 | few
ASSALRGGGETQY | TRBJ2-5 | TRBV6-1 | .
ASRLGDRPNT | TRBJ1-2 | TRBV12-3/TRBV12-4 | .